This T cell receptor beta chain was identified during a study of blood T cells in healthy people across ages (dated by TCRdb to the mid-2010s). For the wider study: In model experiments, template switching captured roughly one uniquely barcoded TCR beta cDNA molecule for every two T cells. Using deep sequencing normalized with unique cDNA molecular identifiers, the study measured how TCR beta repertoire diversity changes with age. Using the same blood draw, the study looked at two additional independent replicas of 1 million unique cDNA reads for two donors, one aged 18 to 29 and the other aged 80 or older. Donors were grouped into four age groups: young (average approximately 16 years), middle-aged (39), aged (about 59) and long-lived (approximately 75). Donors of different ages were randomly distributed across sequencing lanes to avoid experimental bias.

The library came from 5' RACE. For sequencing, an Illumina HiSeq 2500 was employed. The second PCR ran for roughly 7 to 11 cycles and used a J-beta primer mix along with a sample-barcoded 5' primer. A unique molecular identifier was introduced onto each TCR beta cDNA molecule by a template-switch 5' adaptor carrying 12 random nucleotides. Each sample yielded at least 2.5 million CDR3-containing paired-end reads. First-strand cDNA synthesis was performed from all RNA using the Mint cDNA synthesis kit, with priming by a TRBC-specific oligonucleotide. Following uracil-DNA glycosylase treatment, a first 18-cycle PCR with universal primers M1SS and BC2_uni_R was performed on all cDNA. From the authors' description of their analysis: Each sample was normalized by randomly selecting 1 million high-quality reads, each carrying a distinct molecular identifier. Instead of being binned into consensus sequences, reads that shared molecular identifiers were thrown out. MiTCR, set to a Q25 quality threshold and the strictest error-elimination algorithm, was used for CDR3 identification, clonotype clustering and error correction. Lower-bound total TCR beta diversity was estimated with a nonparametric unseen species model using Euler transformation. The raw public reads went through TCRdb reprocessing: fastp at Q25, MiXCR clone calling, in-frame beta chains kept. When rows share a CDR3 protein, they turn into one entry using the most common DNA and genes. The V and J calls and clone size come from TCRdb's table, not from the authors' own analysis. This sample comprises roughly 1.7 million distinct CDR3 sequences, around 35% of them detected only once. The ten largest clonotypes hold roughly 12% of the sample.

The table lists this clonotype with a few counts. Its target antigen remains unknown. Base quality data are lacking; no much larger clone is found one base away. The donors were a few dozen Caucasian individuals from Russia, aged roughly 6 to 100 years, who were systemically healthy. Approximately 9 milliliters of peripheral blood were collected from each donor into EDTA-treated Vacutainer tubes. Ficoll-Paque density-gradient centrifugation was used to isolate PBMCs, with at least 6 million per sample. Trizol reagent was used to extract total RNA from the PBMCs, yielding at least 6 micrograms per sample. For every donor, an aliquot of PBMCs went through flow cytometry to measure the percentages of naive CD45RAhigh/CD27high T cells. From a lookup of the germline V gene (reference sequence), CDR1 and CDR2 are LNHDA and SQIVND. Trimming takes 6 bases off V and 5 bases off J; junction bases not matched to a gene: 7. Taken from cysteine to phenylalanine, the CDR3 has 14 residues. Only the CDR3 DNA stays, 42 bases, in frame from base 1.

On the study overall, not on this receptor specifically: The CMV infection status of donors was not known, potentially confounding age-related changes in expanded clonotypes. Observed TCR beta diversity correlated strongly with the percentage of naive T cells measured by flow cytometry. Compared with the aged group, the long-lived group had more naive CD4+ T cells, fewer expanded clones and increased TCR diversity, suggesting age selection. Conclusive comparison of naive and antigen-experienced compartments was prevented by the profiling of bulk unsorted PBMCs. Observed TCR beta diversity per million T cells fell roughly linearly with age, and a significant reduction was already apparent by age approximately 41. Estimates of total diversity based on one million sequenced T cells were considered lower bounds and underestimates.

This receptor chain uses TRBV19 and TRBJ2-5, with 9 bases matching TRBD1. This TCR was sampled from a woman aged 25 to 45 in good health. Sequenced input: blood. The DNA sequence is given as TGTGCCAGTAGGGGACAGGGTTCGCGGGAGACCCAGTACTTC. Translated, it gives CASRGQGSRETQYF.